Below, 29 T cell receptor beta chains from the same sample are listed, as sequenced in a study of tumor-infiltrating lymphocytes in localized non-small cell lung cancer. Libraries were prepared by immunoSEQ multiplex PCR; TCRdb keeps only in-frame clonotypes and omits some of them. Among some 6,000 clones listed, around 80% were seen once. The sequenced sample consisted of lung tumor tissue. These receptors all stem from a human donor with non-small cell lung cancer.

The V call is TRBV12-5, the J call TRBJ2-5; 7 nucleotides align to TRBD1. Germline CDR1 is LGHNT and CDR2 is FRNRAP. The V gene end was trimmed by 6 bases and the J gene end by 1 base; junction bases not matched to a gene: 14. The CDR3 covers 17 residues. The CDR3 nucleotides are TGTGCTAGTGGCGACCCAACTCGAGGGGGCCCCCAAGAGACCCAGTACTTC. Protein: CASGDPTRGGPQETQYF.

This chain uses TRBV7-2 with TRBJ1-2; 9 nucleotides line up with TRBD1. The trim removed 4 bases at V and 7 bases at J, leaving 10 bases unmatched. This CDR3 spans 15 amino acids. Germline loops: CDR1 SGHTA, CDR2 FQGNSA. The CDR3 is CASSSPDRGPSGYTF. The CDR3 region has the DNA TGTGCCAGCAGCTCGCCGGACAGGGGCCCGTCTGGCTACACCTTC.

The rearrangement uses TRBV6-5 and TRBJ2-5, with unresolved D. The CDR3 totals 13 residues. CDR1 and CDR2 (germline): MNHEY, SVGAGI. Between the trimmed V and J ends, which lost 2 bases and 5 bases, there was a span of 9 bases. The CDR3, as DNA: TGTGCCAGCAGTTACCCCAACACGGAGACCCAGTACTTC. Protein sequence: CASSYPNTETQYF.

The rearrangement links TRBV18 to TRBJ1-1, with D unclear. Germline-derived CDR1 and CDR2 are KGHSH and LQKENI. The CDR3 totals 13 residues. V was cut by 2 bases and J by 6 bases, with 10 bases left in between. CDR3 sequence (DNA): TGTGCCAGCTCACCATGGGAGGGTGCTGAAGCTTTCTTT. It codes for CASSPWEGAEAFF.

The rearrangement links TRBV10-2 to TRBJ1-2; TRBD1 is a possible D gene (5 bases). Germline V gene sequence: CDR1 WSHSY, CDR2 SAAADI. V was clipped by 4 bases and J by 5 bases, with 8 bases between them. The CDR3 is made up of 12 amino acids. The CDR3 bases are TGCGCCAGCAGTGGGCAGGGATATGGCTACACCTTC. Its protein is CASSGQGYGYTF.

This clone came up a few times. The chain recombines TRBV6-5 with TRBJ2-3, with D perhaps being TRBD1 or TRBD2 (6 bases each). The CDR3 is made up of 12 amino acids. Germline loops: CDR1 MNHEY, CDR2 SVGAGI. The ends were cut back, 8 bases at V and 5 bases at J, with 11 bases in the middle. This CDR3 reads CASEGGKDTQYF. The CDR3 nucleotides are TGTGCCAGCGAAGGGGGGAAAGATACGCAGTATTTT.

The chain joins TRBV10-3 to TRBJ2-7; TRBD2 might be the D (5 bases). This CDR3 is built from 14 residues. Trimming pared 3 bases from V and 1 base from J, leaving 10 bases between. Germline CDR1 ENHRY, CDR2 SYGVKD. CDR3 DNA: TGTGCCATCAGTGACGGGATCCCTTCCTACGAGCAGTACTTC. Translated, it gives CAISDGIPSYEQYF.

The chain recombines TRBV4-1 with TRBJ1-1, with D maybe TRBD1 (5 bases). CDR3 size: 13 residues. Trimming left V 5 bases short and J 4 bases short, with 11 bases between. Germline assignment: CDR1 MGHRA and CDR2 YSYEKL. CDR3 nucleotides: TGCGCCAGCAGCTCCGGGGGGGGCACTGAAGCTTTCTTT. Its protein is CASSSGGGTEAFF.

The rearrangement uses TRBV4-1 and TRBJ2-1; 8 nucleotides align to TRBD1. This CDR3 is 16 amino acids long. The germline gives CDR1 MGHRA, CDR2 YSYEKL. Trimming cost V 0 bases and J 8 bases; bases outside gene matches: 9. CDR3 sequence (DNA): TGCGCCAGCAGCCAAGATCCCGGGACAGGTGGATATGAGCAGTTCTTC. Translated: CASSQDPGTGGYEQFF.

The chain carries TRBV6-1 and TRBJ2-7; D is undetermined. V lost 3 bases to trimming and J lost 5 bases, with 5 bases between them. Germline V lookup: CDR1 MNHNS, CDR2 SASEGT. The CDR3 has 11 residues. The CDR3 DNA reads TGTGCCAGCAGTGAGTGGCACGAGCAGTACTTC. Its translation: CASSEWHEQYF.

The CDR3 here is CASSDLSRTGGSPLHF. The DNA of the CDR3 is TGTGCCAGCAGTGACCTAAGCCGGACAGGGGGATCACCCCTCCACTTT. The J gene is TRBJ1-6, the V gene TRBV6-1; 10 bases are a match to TRBD1. This CDR3 is 16 amino acids long. The trim removed 3 bases at V and 10 bases at J, leaving 9 bases unmatched. Germline CDR1 is MNHNS and CDR2 is SASEGT.

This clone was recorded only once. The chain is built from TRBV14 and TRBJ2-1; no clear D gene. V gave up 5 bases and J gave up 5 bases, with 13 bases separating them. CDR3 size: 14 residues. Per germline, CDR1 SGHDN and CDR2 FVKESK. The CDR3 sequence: CASSSLRLDNEQFF. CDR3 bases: TGTGCCAGCAGCTCTCTCCGGTTGGACAATGAGCAGTTCTTC.

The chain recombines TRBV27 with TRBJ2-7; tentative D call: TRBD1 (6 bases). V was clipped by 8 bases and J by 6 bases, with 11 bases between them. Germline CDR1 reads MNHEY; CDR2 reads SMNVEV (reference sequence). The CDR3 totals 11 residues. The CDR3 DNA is TGTGCCAGCGGGGACACGTCCGAGCAGTACTTC. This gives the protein CASGDTSEQYF.

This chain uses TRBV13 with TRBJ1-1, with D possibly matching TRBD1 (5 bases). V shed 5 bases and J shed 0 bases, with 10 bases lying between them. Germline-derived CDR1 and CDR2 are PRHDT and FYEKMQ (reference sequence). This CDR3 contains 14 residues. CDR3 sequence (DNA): TGTGCCAGCAGCCAGGGACGGATGAACACTGAAGCTTTCTTT. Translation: CASSQGRMNTEAFF.

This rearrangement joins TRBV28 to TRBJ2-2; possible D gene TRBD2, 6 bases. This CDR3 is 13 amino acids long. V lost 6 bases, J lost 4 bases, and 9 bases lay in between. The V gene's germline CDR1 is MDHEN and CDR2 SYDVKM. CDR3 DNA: TGTGCCAGCAGCTCGCGGGGCACCGGGGAGCTGTTTTTT. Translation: CASSSRGTGELFF.

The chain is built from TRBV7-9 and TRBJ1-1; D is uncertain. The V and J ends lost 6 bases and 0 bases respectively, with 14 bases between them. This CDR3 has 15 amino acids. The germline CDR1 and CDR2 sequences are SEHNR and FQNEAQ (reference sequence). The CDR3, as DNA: TGTGCCAGCAGTGGATTAGGGAGTATGAACACTGAAGCTTTCTTT. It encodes CASSGLGSMNTEAFF.

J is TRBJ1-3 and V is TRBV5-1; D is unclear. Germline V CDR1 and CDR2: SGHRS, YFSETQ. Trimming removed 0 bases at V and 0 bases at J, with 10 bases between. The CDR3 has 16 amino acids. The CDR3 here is CASSLGFFSSGNTIYF. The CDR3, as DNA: TGCGCCAGCAGCTTGGGGTTCTTCTCCTCTGGAAACACCATATATTTT.

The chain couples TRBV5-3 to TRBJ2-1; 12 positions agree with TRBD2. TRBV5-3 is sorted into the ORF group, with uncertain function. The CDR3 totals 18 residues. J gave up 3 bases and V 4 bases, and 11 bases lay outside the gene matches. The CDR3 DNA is TGTGCCAGAAGCCTTCCCGACCGGACTAGCGGGGTCTACAATGAGCAGTTCTTC. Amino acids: CARSLPDRTSGVYNEQFF.

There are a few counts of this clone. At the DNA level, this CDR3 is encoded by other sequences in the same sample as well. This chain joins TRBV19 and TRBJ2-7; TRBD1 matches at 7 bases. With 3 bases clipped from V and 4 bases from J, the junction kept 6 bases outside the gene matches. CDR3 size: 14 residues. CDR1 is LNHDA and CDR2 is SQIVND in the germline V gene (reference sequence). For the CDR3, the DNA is TGTGCCAGTAGTATTACCGGGACAGCTTACGAGCAGTACTTC. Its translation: CASSITGTAYEQYF.

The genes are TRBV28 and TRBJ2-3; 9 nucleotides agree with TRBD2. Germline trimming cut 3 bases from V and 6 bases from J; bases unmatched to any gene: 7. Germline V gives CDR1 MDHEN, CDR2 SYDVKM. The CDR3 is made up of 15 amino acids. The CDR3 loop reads CASSFGREGLDTQYF. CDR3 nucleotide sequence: TGTGCCAGCAGTTTCGGGCGGGAGGGCCTGGATACGCAGTATTTT.

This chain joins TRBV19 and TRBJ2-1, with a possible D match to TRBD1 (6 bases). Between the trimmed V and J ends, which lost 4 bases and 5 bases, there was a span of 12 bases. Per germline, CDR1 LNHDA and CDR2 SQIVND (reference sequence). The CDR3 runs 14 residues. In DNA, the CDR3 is TGTGCCAGTAGTACCCGGGACAACGACAATGAGCAGTTCTTC. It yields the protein CASSTRDNDNEQFF.

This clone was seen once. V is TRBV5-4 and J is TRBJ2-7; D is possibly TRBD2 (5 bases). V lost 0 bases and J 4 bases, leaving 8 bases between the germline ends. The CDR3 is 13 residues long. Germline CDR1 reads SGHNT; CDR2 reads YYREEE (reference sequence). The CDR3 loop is CASSLVEGYEQYF. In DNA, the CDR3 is TGTGCCAGCAGCTTGGTAGAGGGTTACGAGCAGTACTTC.

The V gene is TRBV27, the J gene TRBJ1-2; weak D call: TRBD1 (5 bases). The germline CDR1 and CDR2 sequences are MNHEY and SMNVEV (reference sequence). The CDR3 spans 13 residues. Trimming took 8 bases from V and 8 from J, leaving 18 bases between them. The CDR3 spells CASWGGGLWGYTF. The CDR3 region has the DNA TGTGCCAGCTGGGGGGGAGGTTTGTGGGGCTACACCTTC.

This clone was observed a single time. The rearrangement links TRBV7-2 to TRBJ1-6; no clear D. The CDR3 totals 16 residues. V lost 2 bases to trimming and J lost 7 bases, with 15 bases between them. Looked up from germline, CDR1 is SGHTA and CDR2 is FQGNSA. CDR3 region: CASSLYGRSDNSPLHF. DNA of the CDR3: TGTGCCAGCAGCTTATACGGACGATCAGACAATTCACCCCTCCACTTT.

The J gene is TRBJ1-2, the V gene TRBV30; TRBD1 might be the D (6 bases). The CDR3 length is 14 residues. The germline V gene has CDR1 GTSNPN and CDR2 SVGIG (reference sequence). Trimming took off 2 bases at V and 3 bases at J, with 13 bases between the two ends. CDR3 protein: CAWSSGGTDYGYTF. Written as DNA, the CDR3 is TGTGCCTGGAGTTCGGGGGGCACAGACTATGGCTACACCTTC.

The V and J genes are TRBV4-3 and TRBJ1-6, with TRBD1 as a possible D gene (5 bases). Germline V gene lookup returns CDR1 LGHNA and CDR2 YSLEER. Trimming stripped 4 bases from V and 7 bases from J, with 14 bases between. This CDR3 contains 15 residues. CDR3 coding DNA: TGCGCCAGCAGCCCTCGGGGGACGGAGAATTCACCCCTCCACTTT. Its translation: CASSPRGTENSPLHF.

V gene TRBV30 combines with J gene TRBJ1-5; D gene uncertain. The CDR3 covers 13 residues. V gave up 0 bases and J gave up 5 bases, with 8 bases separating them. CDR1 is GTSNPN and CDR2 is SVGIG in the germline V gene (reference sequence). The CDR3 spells CAWSVLQDQPQHF. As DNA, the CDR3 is TGTGCCTGGAGTGTGCTTCAGGATCAGCCCCAGCATTTT.

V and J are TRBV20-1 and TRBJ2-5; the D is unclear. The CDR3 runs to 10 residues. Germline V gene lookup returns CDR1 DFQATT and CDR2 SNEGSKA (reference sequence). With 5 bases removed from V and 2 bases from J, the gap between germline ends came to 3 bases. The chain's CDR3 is CSAGQETQYF. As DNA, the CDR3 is TGCAGTGCTGGACAAGAGACCCAGTACTTC.

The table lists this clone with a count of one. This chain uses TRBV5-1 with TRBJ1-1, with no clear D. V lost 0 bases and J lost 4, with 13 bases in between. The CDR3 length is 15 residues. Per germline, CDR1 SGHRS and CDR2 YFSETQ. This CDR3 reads CASSLAGRLTTEAFF. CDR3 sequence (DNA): TGCGCCAGCAGCTTGGCGGGCAGGTTGACCACTGAAGCTTTCTTT.